This T cell receptor beta chain came from a study of breast tumors, draining lymph nodes, adjacent tissues. Study findings and constraints: Luminal-like breast cancer showed significantly greater tumor-nontumor repertoire similarity than basal-like breast cancer did. Data only fit, rather than demonstrated, lymph node origin of most tumor T cells. Most tumor T cells seemingly derive from lymph node, then expand in tumor. Tumors had less TCR diversity than lymph nodes, more than nontumor tissue.

The V gene lost 0 bases and the J gene lost 4 bases, with 13 bases spanning the gap. Germline CDR1 SGDLS, CDR2 YYNGEE. CDR3 length: 15 residues. TCRdb analysed the multiplex PCR reads with MiXCR anew, one entry per CDR3 protein. Of roughly 20,000 distinct CDR3 sequences detected, about two fifths appear once; the ten largest clones hold around a quarter. Concerning this clonotype itself: What it binds is not known.

The TCR sequence derives from a female donor with breast cancer. Some clones in this sample may be carry-over from other donors' samples. The sequencing sample was made of breast tumor tissue. V usage is TRBV9 and J usage is TRBJ1-1, with D possibly being TRBD1 (6 bases). The CDR3 spells CASSVALGAGTEAFF. DNA of the CDR3: TGTGCCAGCAGCGTAGCTCTGGGGGCCGGCACTGAAGCTTTCTTT.